This T cell receptor beta chain appears in the sequencing data of a study of T cells expressing NK-cell markers. Study as a whole: HCMV serostatus: most of the eight sequenced donors positive, one negative. Study-level findings and limits: Dominance of the CD3+CD56-NKG2C+ fraction by these clonotypes also held in several donors.

It was by 5'RACE template switching with UMIs that TCR beta cDNA was made. TCRdb re-called the 5' RACE reads; every CDR3 protein appears as one record, without DNA. The sample shows about 550,000 distinct CDR3 sequences, and 3% to 4.5% sits with its ten largest clones. Remarks on this clonotype: Antigen unknown.

Germline V gives CDR1 DFQATT, CDR2 SNEGSKA (reference sequence). This CDR3 spans 15 amino acids. This sequence originates from a man between 18 and 35 years old in good health. The gene calls are TRBV20-1 and TRBJ2-1. The source material was blood T cells: a sorted CD56 or NKG2C T cell subset, CD4+ or CD8+ T cells, or bulk PBMC T cells (not recorded which). CDR3 amino acids: CSAREAGIPYNEQFF.